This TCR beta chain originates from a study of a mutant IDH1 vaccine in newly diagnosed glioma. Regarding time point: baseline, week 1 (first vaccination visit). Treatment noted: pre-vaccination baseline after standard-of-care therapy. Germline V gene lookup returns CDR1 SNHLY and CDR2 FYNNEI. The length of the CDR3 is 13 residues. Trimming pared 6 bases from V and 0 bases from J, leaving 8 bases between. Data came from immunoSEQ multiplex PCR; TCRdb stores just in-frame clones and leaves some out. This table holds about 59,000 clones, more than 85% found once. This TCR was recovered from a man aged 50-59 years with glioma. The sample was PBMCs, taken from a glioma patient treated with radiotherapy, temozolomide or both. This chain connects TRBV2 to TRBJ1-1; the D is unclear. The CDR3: CASSLQVNTEAFF. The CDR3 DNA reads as TGTGCCAGCAGCCTGCAGGTGAACACTGAAGCTTTCTTT. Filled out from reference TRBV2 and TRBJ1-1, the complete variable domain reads EPEVTQTPSHQVTQMGQEVILRCVPISNHLYFYWYRQILGQKVEFLVSFYNNEISEKSEIFDDQFSVERPDGSNFTLKIRSTKLEDSAMYFCASSLQVNTEAFFGQGTRLTVV.